The following is a TCR beta chain sequence with its context. No antigen is known for it. This CDR3 is 17 amino acids long. Germline CDR1 is MNHNS and CDR2 is SASEGT. V lost 1 base and J lost 0, with 12 bases in between. As for the donors, each was a healthy bone marrow donor. This sample was included in a study of cytomegalovirus exposure and HLA in healthy donors. The PCR employed 60 Vbeta primers together with 13 Jbeta primers. Using immunoSEQ multiplex PCR, the repertoire was profiled, and TCRdb retains in-frame clones only, with some absent. The table shows some 140,000 clones, with around nine tenths occurring only once. Study-level points and caveats: In a later analysis, productive TCRs from donors in an Asian-associated ancestry cluster reportedly carried fewer N-insertions than the cohort mean.

The rearrangement uses TRBV6-1 and TRBJ1-4, with D possibly TRBD1 on 5 matching bases. The TCR originated in a woman between 25 and 40 years old in good health and CMV-seronegative. The sequenced sample was PBMCs. CDR3 bases: TGTGCCAGCAGTGAAGGCCAGGGCCTTACAACTAATGAAAAACTGTTTTTT. Translated: CASSEGQGLTTNEKLFF.